This is a list of T cell receptor beta chains from one sample in a study of T cell responses to AZD1222 COVID-19 vaccine. Only in-frame clones appear in the TCRdb table, and some are missing; sequencing was by immunoSEQ multiplex PCR. The repertoire has some 150,000 clones, 92% of them found once; the top ten carry about 4.5%. Specimen: peripheral blood, collected on day 0 of MenACWY control vaccination. The source is an adult in good health. CDR3s include the opening cysteine and the closing phenylalanine or tryptophan. A D gene is named only where the DNA matches it firmly. Rows give clone size only sometimes, using once, few, many, or a class for an expanded clone.

J	D	length	V	size	CDR3	DNA
TRBJ2-7	-	15	TRBV30	-	CAWSTPRDGFYEQYF	TGTGCCTGGAGTACCCCACGAGACGGTTTCTACGAGCAGTACTTC
TRBJ2-7	TRBD1	14	TRBV10-3	-	CAISAGGRTYEQYF	TGTGCCATCAGCGCAGGGGGAAGAACCTACGAGCAGTACTTC
TRBJ2-5	-	13	TRBV29-1	-	CSGVRQVKETQYF	TGCAGCGGGGTAAGGCAGGTTAAAGAGACCCAGTACTTC
TRBJ1-5	-	15	TRBV6-4	-	CASSDSNRADQPQHF	TGTGCCAGCAGTGACTCTAACAGGGCTGATCAGCCCCAGCATTTT
TRBJ1-1	-	14	TRBV5-5	-	CASSLAPTGTEAFF	TGTGCCAGCAGCTTGGCCCCGACAGGAACTGAAGCTTTCTTT
TRBJ1-5	-	15	TRBV7-9	-	CASSFDGGSNQPQHF	TGTGCCAGCAGCTTCGATGGGGGGAGCAATCAGCCCCAGCATTTT
TRBJ1-1	-	14	TRBV13	-	CASSHRPLNTEAFF	TGTGCCAGCAGCCACAGGCCCCTGAACACTGAAGCTTTCTTT
TRBJ1-5	-	14	TRBV6-5	-	CASSPLRANQPQHF	TGTGCCAGCAGTCCGCTCAGGGCTAATCAGCCCCAGCATTTT
TRBJ2-3	-	14	TRBV18	-	CASSPPLSTDTQYF	TGTGCCAGCTCACCACCACTGTCCACAGATACGCAGTATTTT
TRBJ2-7	TRBD2	15	TRBV6-5	-	CASKTPGLAAYEQYF	TGTGCCAGCAAAACACCGGGACTAGCGGCGTACGAGCAGTACTTC
TRBJ1-1	-	14	TRBV7-9	-	CASSLNSAETEAFF	TGTGCCAGCAGCTTAAATTCCGCTGAGACTGAAGCTTTCTTT
TRBJ2-5	TRBD1	13	TRBV10-1	few	CASSAGGGETQYF	TGCGCCAGCAGTGCAGGGGGCGGAGAGACCCAGTACTTC
TRBJ2-5	TRBD1	16	TRBV7-9	once	CASSLSTGGLQETQYF	TGTGCCAGCAGCTTATCAACAGGGGGCCTCCAAGAGACCCAGTACTTC
TRBJ2-2	-	15	TRBV19	once	CASSIRDLNTGELFF	TGTGCCAGTAGTATCCGGGACCTGAACACCGGGGAGCTGTTTTTT
TRBJ1-2	TRBD1	18	TRBV10-3	-	CAISPNVPGQGIGYGYTF	TGTGCCATCAGTCCGAATGTCCCGGGACAGGGGATTGGATATGGCTACACCTTC
TRBJ2-4	TRBD1	13	TRBV27	-	CASRGQGKNIQYF	TGTGCCAGCAGAGGACAGGGGAAAAACATTCAGTACTTC
TRBJ2-1	TRBD2	11	TRBV20-1	-	CSGEGLAEQFF	TGCAGTGGGGAAGGACTAGCGGAGCAGTTCTTC
TRBJ1-5	-	14	TRBV28	-	CALRGGGSNQPQHF	TGTGCCCTTCGAGGTGGGGGGAGCAATCAGCCCCAGCATTTT
TRBJ1-1	-	12	TRBV2	-	CASSEAGTEAFF	TGTGCCAGCAGTGAAGCCGGGACTGAAGCTTTCTTT
TRBJ2-3	-	16	TRBV24-1	-	CATSASTGRPPDTQYF	TGTGCCACCAGTGCTTCGACAGGGAGGCCTCCAGATACGCAGTATTTT
TRBJ1-2	TRBD1	14	TRBV6-5	-	CASTSTGNVEGYTF	TGTGCCAGCACCTCGACAGGGAATGTGGAAGGCTACACCTTC
TRBJ1-1	-	14	TRBV6-2/TRBV6-3	-	CASSYIRENTEAFF	TGTGCCAGCAGTTACATCAGGGAGAACACTGAAGCTTTCTTT
TRBJ1-4	TRBD1	16	TRBV5-1	-	CASSLVQGATNEKLFF	TGCGCCAGCAGCTTGGTACAGGGGGCAACTAATGAAAAACTGTTTTTT
TRBJ2-1	TRBD2	13	TRBV6-5	-	CAGREAAYNEQFF	TGTGCCGGGCGGGAGGCGGCCTACAATGAGCAGTTCTTC
TRBJ2-7	-	16	TRBV9	-	CASSVISDGPLYEQYF	TGTGCCAGCAGCGTAATCTCGGACGGTCCCCTCTACGAGCAGTACTTC
TRBJ2-7	TRBD2	17	TRBV2	-	CASIELAGGRPTYEQYF	TGTGCCAGCATTGAACTAGCGGGAGGGCGGCCCACCTACGAGCAGTACTTC
TRBJ1-1	-	16	TRBV28	-	CASSLYRGGRNTEAFF	TGTGCCAGCAGCCTTTACCGGGGAGGGCGAAACACTGAAGCTTTCTTT
TRBJ2-2	-	15	TRBV30	-	CAWGMGLPSTGELFF	TGTGCCTGGGGGATGGGACTCCCCAGCACCGGGGAGCTGTTTTTT
TRBJ2-1	TRBD2	18	TRBV19	-	CASSIDGGGFLSYNEQFF	TGTGCCAGTAGTATAGATGGCGGGGGATTCCTTTCTTACAATGAGCAGTTCTTC
TRBJ1-5	TRBD1	15	TRBV5-6	-	CASSNRGRSNQPQHF	TGTGCCAGCAGCAACAGGGGGCGAAGCAATCAGCCCCAGCATTTT
TRBJ2-3	TRBD1	15	TRBV5-1	-	CASSLGGQSTDTQYF	TGCGCCAGCAGCCTAGGGGGACAGAGCACAGATACGCAGTATTTT
TRBJ2-2	TRBD2	18	TRBV5-3	-	CARRKTGLAGGITGELFF	TGTGCCAGAAGGAAGACCGGACTAGCGGGAGGTATCACCGGGGAGCTGTTTTTT
TRBJ2-2	-	12	TRBV6-4	-	CASSDSGGELFF	TGTGCCAGCAGTGACTCTGGCGGGGAGCTGTTTTTT
TRBJ2-1	TRBD1	15	TRBV19	-	CASSRRQGRNNEQFF	TGTGCCAGTAGTAGGAGACAGGGGAGAAACAATGAGCAGTTCTTC
TRBJ1-1	-	12	TRBV19	-	CATSYTNTEAFF	TGTGCCACCAGTTATACGAACACTGAAGCTTTCTTT
TRBJ2-7	-	14	TRBV9	-	CASSVGGQQHEQYF	TGTGCCAGCAGCGTAGGCGGTCAGCAGCACGAGCAGTACTTC
TRBJ1-5	-	16	TRBV6-5	-	CASSYSGTQGNQPQHF	TGTGCCAGCAGTTACTCCGGGACCCAGGGCAATCAGCCCCAGCATTTT
TRBJ2-5	-	13	TRBV6-2/TRBV6-3	once	CASSRDEVETQYF	TGTGCCAGCAGCCGGGACGAGGTGGAGACCCAGTACTTC
TRBJ2-7	-	13	TRBV11-3	-	CASSSEKVYEQYF	TGTGCCAGCAGCTCCGAAAAGGTTTACGAGCAGTACTTC
TRBJ2-7	TRBD1	14	TRBV19	-	CASSMQGASYEQYF	TGTGCCAGTAGTATGCAGGGGGCATCCTACGAGCAGTACTTC
TRBJ1-2	TRBD1	13	TRBV30	-	CAWSAGTGGSGTF	TGTGCCTGGAGTGCTGGGACAGGGGGGTCGGGGACCTTC
TRBJ2-1	-	11	TRBV30	-	CAWSRRNEQFF	TGTGCCTGGAGTAGGAGGAATGAGCAGTTCTTC
TRBJ2-7	TRBD1	16	TRBV6-5	-	CASSYGGQGQWGEQYF	TGTGCCAGCAGTTACGGCGGACAGGGTCAATGGGGCGAGCAGTACTTC
TRBJ1-5	TRBD1	16	TRBV19	-	CASSRSTGDDGQPQHF	TGTGCCAGTAGTAGATCTACAGGGGACGACGGTCAGCCCCAGCATTTT
TRBJ1-5	-	13	TRBV7-9	-	CASSFDSNQPQHF	TGTGCCAGCAGCTTCGACAGTAATCAGCCCCAGCATTTT
TRBJ2-7	-	15	TRBV6-5	-	CASAPEPGGTYEQYF	TGTGCCAGCGCCCCAGAACCGGGCGGAACCTACGAGCAGTACTTC
TRBJ1-3	-	15	TRBV3-1/TRBV3-2	few	CASSTQGFSGNTIYF	TGTGCCAGCAGTACCCAGGGCTTCTCTGGAAACACCATATATTTT
TRBJ2-7	-	14	TRBV7-8	-	CASSLGGGGYEQYF	TGTGCCAGCAGCTTAGGAGGAGGCGGGTACGAGCAGTACTTC
TRBJ1-3	-	18	TRBV11-3	once	CASSFRGDPTNSGNTIYF	TGTGCCAGCAGCTTCAGGGGAGACCCGACCAACTCTGGAAACACCATATATTTT
TRBJ2-1	-	12	TRBV10-1	-	CASSDQRAEQFF	TGCGCCAGCAGTGATCAGAGGGCTGAGCAGTTCTTC
TRBJ2-7	TRBD1	15	TRBV19	-	CASRNQDRGSYEQYF	TGTGCCAGTAGGAATCAGGACAGGGGTTCCTACGAGCAGTACTTC
TRBJ1-6	-	13	TRBV4-1	-	CASSPKVFSPLHF	TGCGCCAGCAGCCCTAAAGTGTTTTCACCCCTCCACTTT
TRBJ2-6	-	15	TRBV5-1	-	CASSLSPSGANVLTF	TGCGCCAGCAGCTTGAGCCCCTCTGGGGCCAACGTCCTGACTTTC